This entry lists 32 T cell receptor beta chains sequenced from one sample in a study of CD8 T cells in Susac syndrome. Random hexamers were used to reverse transcribe the RNA input (about 0.5 to 1 ug). TCRdb recomputed calls from the immunoSEQ multiplex PCR reads with MiXCR, one row per CDR3 protein. The data contain about 440,000 distinct CDR3 sequences, approximately 85% of them singletons. The source material was CD8+ T cells from PBMCs. All receptors derive from a human donor with multiple sclerosis.

This chain links TRBV12-3 or TRBV12-4 with TRBJ1-1; possible D gene TRBD1, 5 bases. The CDR3 covers 15 residues. V dropped 0 bases and J dropped 3 bases, with 11 bases sitting between them. The CDR3 DNA reads TGTGCCAGCAGTTTAGCTTGGGGAGGGGACACTGAAGCTTTCTTT. Its protein product is CASSLAWGGDTEAFF.

The chain has TRBV28 and TRBJ2-7; TRBD1 might be the D (6 bases). Germline V gene lookup returns CDR1 MDHEN and CDR2 SYDVKM. V was shortened by 6 bases and J by 1 base, with 10 bases between the two germline ends. This CDR3 is built from 13 residues. CDR3 protein: CASRVQGSYEQYF. The CDR3 DNA is TGTGCCAGCAGGGTACAGGGATCCTACGAGCAGTACTTC.

V usage is TRBV15 and J usage is TRBJ1-1, with TRBD1 matching over 10 bases. Per the germline V gene, CDR1 is LNHNV and CDR2 is YYDKDF (reference sequence). The CDR3 extends over 16 amino acids. J gave up 3 bases and V 5 bases, and 9 bases lay outside the gene matches. The DNA for the CDR3 is TGTGCCACCAGCCCGGGGGACAGGGGCCTTTACACTGAAGCTTTCTTT. Translation: CATSPGDRGLYTEAFF.

This clonotype turned up a few times. The J gene is TRBJ2-5, the V gene TRBV7-9, with D perhaps being TRBD1 or TRBD2 (5 bases each). Per the germline V gene, CDR1 is SEHNR and CDR2 is FQNEAQ (reference sequence). Trimming took 6 bases from V and 1 from J, leaving 12 bases between them. The length of the CDR3 is 14 residues. For the CDR3, the DNA is TGTGCCAGCAGTAGCTCCGGGACCCAAGAGACCCAGTACTTC. Protein sequence: CASSSSGTQETQYF.

The genes are TRBV30 and TRBJ1-1; D might be TRBD1 (6 bases). Germline values: CDR1 GTSNPN, CDR2 SVGIG (reference sequence). The V gene lost 4 bases and the J gene lost 1 base, with 16 bases spanning the gap. This CDR3 has 15 amino acids. CDR3 in DNA: TGTGCCTGGACCGGGGGCCCGATTTCGAACACTGAAGCTTTCTTT. Translation gives CAWTGGPISNTEAFF.

This sequence joins TRBV7-6 and TRBJ2-2; 10 nucleotides align to TRBD1. Per germline, CDR1 SGHVS and CDR2 FNYEAQ. There are 15 residues in the CDR3. V lost 4 bases to trimming and J lost 5 bases; unmatched junction nucleotides: 4. The CDR3 is CASSWTGGRTGELFF. The CDR3 DNA sequence: TGTGCCAGCAGCTGGACAGGGGGTCGGACCGGGGAGCTGTTTTTT.

The chain is built from TRBV20-1 and TRBJ1-5; weak D call: TRBD1 (6 bases). Germline V CDR1 and CDR2: DFQATT, SNEGSKA (reference sequence). V lost 3 bases to trimming and J lost 3 bases, with 15 bases between them. The CDR3 has 15 amino acids. The CDR3 region is CSASPSTGYNQPQHF. The CDR3 DNA follows: TGCAGTGCTAGCCCGTCGACAGGCTACAATCAGCCCCAGCATTTT.

J is TRBJ1-1 and V is TRBV6-5, with D possibly being TRBD1 (5 bases). This CDR3 spans 11 amino acids. Trimming shortened V by 8 bases and J by 7 bases, and 11 bases separated the two germline ends. Germline V gene sequence: CDR1 MNHEY, CDR2 SVGAGI. CDR3 loop: CASVRGIEAFF. The CDR3 DNA is TGTGCCAGCGTACGGGGGATTGAAGCTTTCTTT.

The J gene is TRBJ2-7, the V gene TRBV28, with 14 bases that match TRBD2. V gave up 3 bases and J gave up 7 bases; unmatched junction bases: 23. This CDR3 is 21 amino acids long. The germline V gene has CDR1 MDHEN and CDR2 SYDVKM. The CDR3 nucleotides are TGTGCCAGCAGTTTGGGGTTTCCACGCGACAAGACTAGCGGGAGGGTATATGAGCAGTACTTC. Amino acid sequence: CASSLGFPRDKTSGRVYEQYF. The full variable domain, with the rest looked up from reference TRBV28 and TRBJ2-7, is DVKVTQSSRYLVKRTGEKVFLECVQDMDHENMFWYRQDPGLGLRLIYFSYDVKMKEKGDIPEGYSVSREKKERFSLILESASTNQTSMYLCASSLGFPRDKTSGRVYEQYFGPGTRLTVT.

The V gene is TRBV5-1, the J gene TRBJ1-1; 9 bases are a match to TRBD1. This CDR3 is 12 amino acids long. The germline V gene has CDR1 SGHRS and CDR2 YFSETQ. Germline trimming cut 3 bases from V and 8 bases from J; bases unmatched to any gene: 2. In DNA form, the CDR3 reads TGCGCCAGCAGCTGGACAGGGGTAGAAGCTTTCTTT. Amino acid sequence: CASSWTGVEAFF.

The rearrangement uses TRBV25-1 and TRBJ1-4; 9 nucleotides agree with TRBD1. This CDR3 contains 15 residues. After removal of 6 bases from V and 4 bases from J, the junction contained 6 bases not matched to a gene. Germline CDR1 and CDR2: MGHDK and SYGVNS. CDR3 DNA: TGTGCCAGCAGCTGGACAGGGGCGATTAATGAAAAACTGTTTTTT. As protein: CASSWTGAINEKLFF.

This rearrangement joins TRBV27 to TRBJ2-3; tentative D call: TRBD2 (7 bases). The CDR3 runs 16 residues. With 1 base removed from V and 6 bases from J, the gap between germline ends came to 17 bases. Germline V lookup: CDR1 MNHEY, CDR2 SMNVEV (reference sequence). CDR3 nucleotide sequence: TGTGCCAGCAGTTTATATGGGGGAGGGGGTGGGGATACGCAGTATTTT. This encodes CASSLYGGGGGDTQYF.

V is TRBV5-1 and J is TRBJ2-3; 7 positions agree with TRBD1. Germline V gene sequence: CDR1 SGHRS, CDR2 YFSETQ. CDR3 length equals 16 residues. V was clipped by 4 bases and J by 4 bases; unmatched bases: 12. DNA of the CDR3: TGCGCCAGCAGCCCTATAGGGGGCGCAACGCCAGATACGCAGTATTTT. Protein: CASSPIGGATPDTQYF.

This sequence joins TRBV7-2 and TRBJ2-1; TRBD1 matches 8 bases. The CDR3 extends over 16 amino acids. Germline assignment: CDR1 SGHTA and CDR2 FQGNSA. V was clipped by 1 base and J by 5 bases; unmatched bases: 7. CDR3 nucleotides: TGTGCCAGCAGCTTAGATTGGACAGGGACCCACAATGAGCAGTTCTTC. Protein product: CASSLDWTGTHNEQFF.

The chain carries TRBV7-9 and TRBJ2-7; no clear D gene. The CDR3 spans 13 residues. With 3 bases removed from V and 7 bases from J, the gap between germline ends came to 13 bases. The germline gives CDR1 SEHNR, CDR2 FQNEAQ (reference sequence). The CDR3 protein is CASSLMPFGEQYF. CDR3 bases: TGTGCCAGCAGCTTGATGCCCTTCGGAGAGCAGTACTTC.

This clonotype has a handful of counts. Germline and junction disagree at one end, which may indicate a read error. The genes are TRBV12-3 or TRBV12-4 and TRBJ1-5, with a possible D match to TRBD1 (5 bases). This CDR3 region has 14 residues. CDR3 DNA: TGCGCCAGCAGTCTTGGGGACGGCAATCAGCCCCAGCATTTT. Its translation: CASSLGDGNQPQHF.

V is TRBV5-4 and J is TRBJ1-1, with D possibly TRBD1 on 6 matching bases. V was trimmed by 4 bases and J by 0 bases, leaving 16 bases between them. The CDR3 spans 16 residues. Germline V CDR1 and CDR2: SGHNT, YYREEE (reference sequence). In DNA form, the CDR3 reads TGTGCCAGCAGCCCGGAAATGGGACAACTGAACACTGAAGCTTTCTTT. Translated: CASSPEMGQLNTEAFF.

V is TRBV6-1 and J is TRBJ2-6; D is ambiguous. The CDR3 extends over 15 amino acids. V was cut by 5 bases and J by 2 bases, with 10 bases left in between. From germline, CDR1 is MNHNS and CDR2 SASEGT. CDR3 loop: CASSSGHAGANVLTF. The CDR3 DNA is TGTGCCAGCAGTTCCGGGCATGCTGGGGCCAACGTCCTGACTTTC.

The chain links TRBV20-1 to TRBJ2-7, with D tentatively TRBD2 (6 bases). CDR1 is DFQATT, CDR2 SNEGSKA, per germline (reference sequence). With 3 bases removed from V and 0 bases from J, the gap between germline ends came to 9 bases. CDR3 length: 13 amino acids. As DNA, the CDR3 is TGCAGTGCTAGCGGGAGCCCCTCCTACGAGCAGTACTTC. This gives the protein CSASGSPSYEQYF.

The V call is TRBV7-6, the J call TRBJ2-1, with D possibly being TRBD1 or TRBD2 (5 bases each). V was cut by 4 bases and J by 8 bases, with 21 bases left in between. This CDR3 region has 16 residues. Per the germline V gene, CDR1 is SGHVS and CDR2 is FNYEAQ. The CDR3 spells CASSSRPRAGAHEQFF. CDR3 nucleotide sequence: TGTGCCAGCAGCTCCCGTCCCAGGGCCGGGGCACATGAGCAGTTCTTC.

CDR3 nucleotides: TGTGCCAGCAGCGAACGGGGGGAAGCTAACTATGGCTACACCTTC. Protein sequence: CASSERGEANYGYTF. V usage is TRBV2 and J usage is TRBJ1-2, with D perhaps matching TRBD1 (5 bases). This CDR3 comprises 15 residues. Deletions cut 6 bases from V and 0 bases from J, with 14 bases between. Germline loops: CDR1 SNHLY, CDR2 FYNNEI.

The chain combines TRBV5-6 with TRBJ2-7; 8 positions match TRBD2. This CDR3 spans 15 amino acids. Germline lookup yields CDR1 SGHDT and CDR2 YYEEEE. Losses at the gene ends were 1 base for V and 2 bases for J; bases not matched to a gene: 5. CDR3 nucleotide sequence: TGTGCCAGCAGCTTGTTCTTTAGCGGGACCTACGAGCAGTACTTC. Its protein is CASSLFFSGTYEQYF.

The chain carries TRBV5-4 and TRBJ2-5; 7 bases map to TRBD1. Germline V gene lookup returns CDR1 SGHNT and CDR2 YYREEE (reference sequence). The CDR3 loop spans 14 amino acids. V lost 0 bases to trimming and J lost 1 base; unmatched junction nucleotides: 0. The CDR3 region is CASSLGQGQETQYF. The CDR3 nucleotides read TGTGCCAGCAGCTTGGGACAGGGCCAAGAGACCCAGTACTTC.

The CDR3 DNA follows: TGTGCCAGCAGTTTATCCGGTGTTGGTTCACCCCTCCACTTT. It is translated as CASSLSGVGSPLHF. The chain carries TRBV12-3 or TRBV12-4 and TRBJ1-6; D remains ambiguous. Trimming pared 2 bases from V and 9 bases from J, leaving 11 bases between. The CDR3 contains 14 residues.

V is TRBV6-5 and J is TRBJ1-2; TRBD1 might be the D (5 bases). CDR3 length equals 14 residues. Trimming stripped 2 bases from V and 8 bases from J, with 15 bases between. Germline V gene lookup returns CDR1 MNHEY and CDR2 SVGAGI. CDR3 bases: TGTGCCAGCAGTTACGGTTATAAAGGGGACGGCTACACCTTC. It translates to CASSYGYKGDGYTF.

The V and J genes are TRBV7-9 and TRBJ1-2; no clear D gene. Looked up from germline, CDR1 is SEHNR and CDR2 is FQNEAQ (reference sequence). The CDR3 is made up of 12 amino acids. V was pared by 10 bases and J by 1 base, with 10 bases between. CDR3 coding DNA: TGTGCCACCTCCGTCGATAACTATGGCTACACCTTC. Amino acid sequence: CATSVDNYGYTF. The full variable domain, completed using reference TRBV7-9 and TRBJ1-2, is DTGVSQNPRHKITKRGQNVTFRCDPISEHNRLYWYRQTLGQGPEFLTYFQNEAQLEKSRLLSDRFSAERPKGSFSTLEIQRTEQGDSAMYLCATSVDNYGYTFGSGTRLTVV.

This chain links TRBV12-3 or TRBV12-4 with TRBJ1-2; D gene uncertain. The V end was cut by 8 bases, the J end by 3 bases, with 10 bases between. The CDR3 is 12 amino acids. The CDR3 DNA is TGTGCCAGCTACGGAGGGCACTATGGCTACACCTTC. Encoded protein: CASYGGHYGYTF.

The chain uses TRBV12-3 or TRBV12-4 and TRBJ2-2; the match to TRBD1 covers 7 bases. CDR3 size: 18 residues. V shed 1 base and J 1 base; nucleotides not matched to a gene: 9. CDR3 loop: CASSLVGTANLNTGELFF. The CDR3 DNA is TGTGCCAGCAGTTTAGTAGGGACAGCCAACCTGAACACCGGGGAGCTGTTTTTT.

This clonotype was counted a single time. The chain carries TRBV27 and TRBJ1-4, with a possible D match to TRBD1 (5 bases). Germline CDR1 and CDR2: MNHEY and SMNVEV (reference sequence). The ends were cut back, 4 bases at V and 2 bases at J, with 17 bases in the middle. There are 17 residues in the CDR3. The CDR3 is CASSSLTASGTNEKLFF. CDR3 nucleotides: TGTGCCAGCAGTTCTCTGACAGCCAGCGGGACTAATGAAAAACTGTTTTTT.

The chain uses TRBV28 and TRBJ2-3; D is uncertain. The V end was cut by 5 bases, the J end by 3 bases, with 9 bases between. Germline lookup yields CDR1 MDHEN and CDR2 SYDVKM. The CDR3 extends over 13 amino acids. The CDR3 region is CASSEGITDTQYF. CDR3 bases: TGTGCCAGCAGTGAAGGGATTACAGATACGCAGTATTTT.

This clonotype was detected only once. This sequence joins TRBV5-1 and TRBJ1-1; 10 bases align to TRBD1. The germline gives CDR1 SGHRS, CDR2 YFSETQ. This CDR3 contains 15 residues. Trimming took 3 bases from V and 4 from J; bases not matched to a gene: 6. CDR3 amino acids: CASSYPGTGVTEAFF. In DNA, the CDR3 is TGCGCCAGCAGCTACCCCGGGACAGGGGTCACTGAAGCTTTCTTT.

The chain uses TRBV25-1 and TRBJ2-1; D remains unclear. Germline V gives CDR1 MGHDK, CDR2 SYGVNS. V was shortened by 1 base and J by 4 bases, with 11 bases between the two germline ends. The CDR3 runs to 15 residues. The CDR3 bases are TGTGCCAGCAGTGAATTTATATACCCTTACAATGAGCAGTTCTTC. This gives the protein CASSEFIYPYNEQFF. Together with reference TRBV25-1 and TRBJ2-1, the CDR3 gives the full variable domain: EADIYQTPRYLVIGTGKKITLECSQTMGHDKMYWYQQDPGMELHLIHYSYGVNSTEKGDLSSESTVSRIRTEHFPLTLESARPSHTSQYLCASSEFIYPYNEQFFGPGTRLTVL.